The clone carrying this T cell receptor (beta chain) has just a few counts. The antigen is undetermined. Germline-derived CDR1 and CDR2 are SGHVS and FNYEAQ. The CDR3 runs to 13 residues. Unmatched junction bases numbered 6, after V lost 4 bases and J lost 8 bases. The data originate from a study of identical twins. Findings and limits, study-wide: A partial confounding effect on zero-insertion analyses could come from invariant MAIT and iNKT cells.

TCRdb reanalysed the 5' RACE reads using MiXCR and keeps one entry per CDR3 protein. In the table there are approximately 190,000 distinct CDR3 sequences, about a sixth of which are singletons. Separately, the same data were catalogued under a study of T cells expressing NK-cell markers. Turning to that study: An anti-gamma-delta TCR antibody was added in several experiments. It restricted sorting to alpha-beta TCR-expressing T cells.

The receptor was derived from a woman aged 18 to 35 in good health. What was sequenced was CD8+ T cells sorted from blood. The V and J genes are TRBV7-6 and TRBJ1-2; TRBD1 agrees at 8 bases. The CDR3 loop is CASSSQGAGGYTF. Here the CDR3 DNA reads TGTGCCAGCAGCTCCCAGGGGGCGGGCGGCTACACCTTC.